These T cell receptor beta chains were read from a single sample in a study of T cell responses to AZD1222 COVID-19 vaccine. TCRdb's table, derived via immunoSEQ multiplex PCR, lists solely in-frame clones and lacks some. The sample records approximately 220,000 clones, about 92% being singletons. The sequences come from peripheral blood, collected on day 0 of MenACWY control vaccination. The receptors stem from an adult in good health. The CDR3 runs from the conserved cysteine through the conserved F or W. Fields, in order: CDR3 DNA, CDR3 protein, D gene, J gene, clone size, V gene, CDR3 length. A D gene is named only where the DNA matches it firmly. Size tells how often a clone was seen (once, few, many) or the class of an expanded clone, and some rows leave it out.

TGTGCCAGCAGTCGCGCCTTGGCGCACGGAGGCGAGCAGTACTTC | CASSRALAHGGEQYF | - | TRBJ2-7 | - | TRBV27 | 15
TGTGCCAGCAGTTCTGGACGCAATCGAGGTAATGAAGCTTTCTTT | CASSSGRNRGNEAFF | - | TRBJ1-1 | - | TRBV6-2/TRBV6-3 | 15
TGTGCCAGCAGTGGACAGGCCGGGCCCCAGCATTTT | CASSGQAGPQHF | - | TRBJ1-5 | - | TRBV2 | 12
TGTGCCAGCAGCTCAGGACTAGCGGGGGGTACAGATACGCAGTATTTT | CASSSGLAGGTDTQYF | TRBD2 | TRBJ2-3 | - | TRBV7-9 | 16
TGCGCCAGCAGGAGGGTCCGCCCTTTGGATTCACCCCTCCACTTT | CASRRVRPLDSPLHF | - | TRBJ1-6 | - | TRBV5-1 | 15
TGCGCCAGCAGCCAACCCGAGGGGGAAGCTTTCTTT | CASSQPEGEAFF | - | TRBJ1-1 | - | TRBV5-1 | 12
TGCGCCAGCAGCGGGGGGTCAAGGAACACTGAAGCTTTCTTT | CASSGGSRNTEAFF | - | TRBJ1-1 | - | TRBV5-1 | 14
TGCAGCGTTGCGGGGACAGGCATAGATCAGCCCCAGCATTTT | CSVAGTGIDQPQHF | TRBD1 | TRBJ1-5 | few | TRBV29-1 | 14
TGCGCCAGCAGCTTGTCTGGGGGCCAGCTGAGGGTAGCTTTCTTT | CASSLSGGQLRVAFF | - | TRBJ1-1 | - | TRBV5-1 | 15
TGTGCCAGCAGCGGAAACAGGGGGTTGAACACTGAAGCTTTCTTT | CASSGNRGLNTEAFF | TRBD1 | TRBJ1-1 | - | TRBV7-9 | 15
TGTGCCAGCTCACCGGACAGGGGTTCTAATGAAAAACTGTTTTTT | CASSPDRGSNEKLFF | TRBD1 | TRBJ1-4 | - | TRBV18 | 15
TGTGCCAGCAGGGCCGACAGGGGAAACACTGAAGCTTTCTTT | CASRADRGNTEAFF | TRBD1 | TRBJ1-1 | - | TRBV6-5 | 14
TGTGCCAGCAGCTTGTGGGGCGCAGCATATGGCTACACCTTC | CASSLWGAAYGYTF | - | TRBJ1-2 | - | TRBV5-7 | 14
TGTGCCAGCAGCGGTGACAGTAACTATGGCTACACCTTC | CASSGDSNYGYTF | - | TRBJ1-2 | - | TRBV2 | 13
TGTGCCAGCAGGGGGCCGGGAAACACTGAAGCTTTCTTT | CASRGPGNTEAFF | - | TRBJ1-1 | once | TRBV28 | 13
TGTGCCAGCTCTCCCCTTTCGGGGACGAGTCGGGAAGCTTTCTTT | CASSPLSGTSREAFF | - | TRBJ1-1 | - | TRBV18 | 15
TGTGCCAGCAGCCCGGGACACTACAGAACAGATACGCAGTATTTT | CASSPGHYRTDTQYF | - | TRBJ2-3 | - | TRBV28 | 15
TGTGCCAGCAACGACGGTAGCAATCAGCCCCAGCATTTT | CASNDGSNQPQHF | - | TRBJ1-5 | once | TRBV18 | 13
TGTGCCAGCAGCCTGACAGGGGGTAGAGGAAACACCATATATTTT | CASSLTGGRGNTIYF | TRBD1 | TRBJ1-3 | - | TRBV6-5 | 15
TGTGCCACCAGTGATCGGGACTCGAGCTCTGGGGCCAACGTCCTGACTTTC | CATSDRDSSSGANVLTF | - | TRBJ2-6 | - | TRBV24-1 | 17
TGTGCCAGCAGCCCAAGGAGGGGGGCCACAGATACGCAGTATTTT | CASSPRRGATDTQYF | - | TRBJ2-3 | - | TRBV6-5 | 15
TGTGCCTGGGGGGATTTGGGACAGGGGTTCTCTGGCTACACCTTC | CAWGDLGQGFSGYTF | TRBD1 | TRBJ1-2 | - | TRBV30 | 15
TGTGCCAGCAGCTTTGTTAGTAGTGAAGCTTTCTTT | CASSFVSSEAFF | - | TRBJ1-1 | - | TRBV7-9 | 12
TGTGCCAGCAGTTACGCTCAGGGGGTGAACACCGGGGAGCTGTTTTTT | CASSYAQGVNTGELFF | TRBD1 | TRBJ2-2 | few | TRBV6-5 | 16
TGTGCCAGCGCACCAACAGGGACAGCCCGGGGCTACACCTTC | CASAPTGTARGYTF | TRBD1 | TRBJ1-2 | - | TRBV19 | 14
TGTGCCAGCAGCTTGACCCCCACGACGCTAGCGGGGGTTGGAACCGGGGAGCTGTTTTTT | CASSLTPTTLAGVGTGELFF | TRBD2 | TRBJ2-2 | - | TRBV5-4 | 20
TGTGCCTGCAGCCCCACCGTACAGAACACTGAAGCTTTCTTT | CACSPTVQNTEAFF | - | TRBJ1-1 | - | TRBV6-2/TRBV6-3 | 14
TGCGCCAGCAGCTTGGTGTACTCAGGGTCCACCGGGGAGCTGTTTTTT | CASSLVYSGSTGELFF | - | TRBJ2-2 | - | TRBV5-1 | 16
TGCGCCAGCAGCCAAGTGGAAACAGATGGCTACACCTTC | CASSQVETDGYTF | - | TRBJ1-2 | - | TRBV4-1 | 13
TGCGCCAGCAGCTCGAGCGGACCCAGCTCTGGAAACACCATATATTTT | CASSSSGPSSGNTIYF | - | TRBJ1-3 | once | TRBV5-1 | 16
TGTGCCCGCCTTAGGGGCGGGGGGCTAAAAGAGACCCAGTACTTC | CARLRGGGLKETQYF | TRBD2 | TRBJ2-5 | - | TRBV19 | 15
TGTGCCAGCAGCTTGGCCGTAGCGGGCATCTACGAGCAGTACTTC | CASSLAVAGIYEQYF | TRBD2 | TRBJ2-7 | - | TRBV5-4 | 15
TGCAGCGTCATCGACAGGGGGCGAACTGAAGCTTTCTTT | CSVIDRGRTEAFF | TRBD1 | TRBJ1-1 | - | TRBV29-1 | 13
TGTGCCAGCAGCTCCTACACTAGCGGGGGTAAGGGGAGCGGGCAGTTCTTC | CASSSYTSGGKGSGQFF | TRBD2 | TRBJ2-1 | - | TRBV7-2 | 17
TGTGCCAGCAGCCAGATCCGGGCCACCTCTGGCGAGCAGTACTTC | CASSQIRATSGEQYF | - | TRBJ2-7 | - | TRBV3-1/TRBV3-2 | 15
TGTGCCAGCAGTTCCAGGGGGCGGTTTGCCGGGGAGCTGTTTTTT | CASSSRGRFAGELFF | TRBD1 | TRBJ2-2 | - | TRBV27 | 15
TGTGCCAGCTCTGCTGGAGGTCCCGGGGGCTTCTATGGCTACACCTTC | CASSAGGPGGFYGYTF | - | TRBJ1-2 | once | TRBV7-3 | 16
TGTGCCATCAGTGAGTCGGGCCAGAGCAATCAGCCCCAGCATTTT | CAISESGQSNQPQHF | - | TRBJ1-5 | - | TRBV10-3 | 15
TGTGCCTGGACCCGAATACGCTCTGGAAACACCATATATTTT | CAWTRIRSGNTIYF | - | TRBJ1-3 | - | TRBV30 | 14
TGTGCCAGCAGCCAAGAACGTTCGCGGACTAGTTCGGTGGAGACCCAGTACTTC | CASSQERSRTSSVETQYF | TRBD2 | TRBJ2-5 | few | TRBV3-1/TRBV3-2 | 18
TGTGCCAGCAGTTACTCGAGAGGTGATGGCTACACCTTC | CASSYSRGDGYTF | - | TRBJ1-2 | - | TRBV6-5 | 13
TGTGCCAGCAGCCTGGGGGGCTATGGCTACACCTTC | CASSLGGYGYTF | - | TRBJ1-2 | - | TRBV5-6 | 12
TGTGCCAGCAGCCCTGGGAGGAGCAATCAGCCCCAGCATTTT | CASSPGRSNQPQHF | - | TRBJ1-5 | - | TRBV3-1/TRBV3-2 | 14
TGTGCCAGCAGAACCCTCGCAGACTATGGCTACACCTTC | CASRTLADYGYTF | - | TRBJ1-2 | once | TRBV28 | 13
TGTGCCTGGAGTCGCCAGGGCAATGAAAAACTGTTTTTT | CAWSRQGNEKLFF | - | TRBJ1-4 | - | TRBV30 | 13
TGCGCCAGCAGCTTTGGAGGAGGAATCCTTCAAGAGACCCAGTACTTC | CASSFGGGILQETQYF | - | TRBJ2-5 | - | TRBV5-1 | 16
TGCAGTGCTAGTCCCCAGAGCTCCTATAATTCACCCCTCCACTTT | CSASPQSSYNSPLHF | - | TRBJ1-6 | - | TRBV20-1 | 15
TGTGCCAGCAGCCTGACAGGGGGCCCGCGAGAAAAACTGTTTTTT | CASSLTGGPREKLFF | TRBD1 | TRBJ1-4 | - | TRBV6-5 | 15